The rows below give T cell receptor beta chains drawn from one sample of a study of follicular helper T cells after annual influenza vaccination. Method: immunoSEQ multiplex PCR; TCRdb's copy keeps in-frame clones and lacks some. Among roughly 9,000 clones listed, more than 80% were seen once. The specimen comprised CXCR5+ CD38- circulating T follicular helper cells from blood, sampled 7 days after influenza vaccination. These receptors originate from an adult who received the influenza vaccine. Each CDR3 is given with its conserved first and last residue. The D gene is left open where the match is weak. Not every row has a clone size; where given, it reads once, few, many or a size class.

J: TRBJ2-2
size: .
D: TRBD2
V: TRBV28
CDR3: CASQIGGGPTGELFF
DNA: TGTGCCAGCCAGATCGGGGGGGGACCCACCGGGGAGCTGTTTTTT

J: TRBJ2-7
size: .
D: TRBD1
V: TRBV6-6
CDR3: CASSRLGTGTYEQYF
DNA: TGTGCCAGCAGTCGTCTCGGGACAGGGACCTACGAGCAGTACTTC

J: TRBJ2-2
size: .
D: TRBD1
V: TRBV5-4
CDR3: CASSLIRGRYTGELFF
DNA: TGTGCCAGCAGCTTGATCAGGGGGCGATACACCGGGGAGCTGTTTTTT

J: TRBJ2-7
size: .
D: TRBD1
V: TRBV5-1
CDR3: CASSIKGQGGEQYF
DNA: TGCGCCAGCAGCATTAAGGGACAGGGGGGCGAGCAGTACTTC

J: TRBJ2-5
size: .
D: TRBD1
V: TRBV7-9
CDR3: CASSLGGDRGQETQYF
DNA: TGTGCCAGCAGCTTGGGCGGGGACAGGGGGCAGGAGACCCAGTACTTC

J: TRBJ2-7
size: .
D: .
V: TRBV5-1
CDR3: CASSLVGLDSAYEQYF
DNA: TGCGCCAGCAGCCTGGTGGGGTTGGACTCAGCCTACGAGCAGTACTTC

J: TRBJ1-5
size: few
D: TRBD1
V: TRBV6-5
CDR3: CASSRDRGQPQHF
DNA: TGTGCCAGCAGCCGGGACAGGGGACAGCCCCAGCATTTT

J: TRBJ2-3
size: .
D: .
V: TRBV28
CDR3: CASSFNPLYENTQYF
DNA: TGTGCCAGCAGTTTTAACCCCTTGTACGAGAATACGCAGTATTTT

J: TRBJ2-1
size: .
D: TRBD1
V: TRBV18
CDR3: CASSPPGQGAGDEQFF
DNA: TGTGCCAGCTCACCACCGGGACAGGGGGCCGGGGATGAGCAGTTCTTC

J: TRBJ2-7
size: .
D: TRBD1
V: TRBV10-3
CDR3: CAISKPGQGYEQYF
DNA: TGTGCCATCAGCAAACCTGGACAGGGCTACGAGCAGTACTTC

J: TRBJ2-3
size: .
D: .
V: TRBV5-6
CDR3: CASSLPPDTQYF
DNA: TGTGCCAGCAGCTTGCCCCCAGATACGCAGTATTTT

J: TRBJ2-5
size: .
D: TRBD2
V: TRBV29-1
CDR3: CSGSISGIQETQYF
DNA: TGCAGCGGAAGCATTAGCGGGATCCAAGAGACCCAGTACTTC

J: TRBJ2-7
size: few
D: TRBD1
V: TRBV28
CDR3: CASSSPPGQAYF
DNA: TGTGCCAGCAGTTCGCCTCCGGGACAGGCTTACTTC

J: TRBJ2-7
size: once
D: .
V: TRBV6-1
CDR3: CASSEVWTVSYEQYF
DNA: TGTGCCAGCAGTGAAGTGTGGACAGTGTCCTACGAGCAGTACTTC

J: TRBJ1-2
size: .
D: .
V: TRBV30
CDR3: CACLARGCGNYGYTF
DNA: TGTGCCTGCCTAGCCCGGGGGTGCGGTAACTATGGCTACACCTTC

J: TRBJ2-2
size: .
D: .
V: TRBV10-1
CDR3: CASSDSGLLGELFF
DNA: TGCGCCAGCAGTGACTCAGGCCTGCTTGGGGAGCTGTTTTTT

J: TRBJ2-2
size: .
D: .
V: TRBV19
CDR3: CASIGGGWNTGELFF
DNA: TGTGCCAGTATTGGAGGGGGTTGGAACACCGGGGAGCTGTTTTTT

J: TRBJ2-3
size: .
D: TRBD2
V: TRBV18
CDR3: CASSPRQGTSGRDTQYF
DNA: TGTGCCAGCTCACCTAGACAAGGGACTAGCGGGAGAGATACGCAGTATTTT

J: TRBJ2-7
size: .
D: TRBD1
V: TRBV5-6
CDR3: CASSPTGGGGQYEQYF
DNA: TGTGCCAGCAGCCCTACAGGGGGTGGGGGGCAATACGAGCAGTACTTC

J: TRBJ2-5
size: .
D: .
V: TRBV11-3
CDR3: CASSSYGGGGGETQYF
DNA: TGTGCCAGCAGCTCGTATGGTGGAGGGGGGGGAGAGACCCAGTACTTC

J: TRBJ2-7
size: few
D: .
V: TRBV28
CDR3: CASSLIGKGVEQYF
DNA: TGTGCCAGCAGTTTAATCGGTAAAGGGGTCGAGCAGTACTTC

J: TRBJ1-4
size: .
D: .
V: TRBV7-2
CDR3: CASSSHGNNEKLFF
DNA: TGTGCCAGCAGCTCACACGGAAATAATGAAAAACTGTTTTTT

J: TRBJ2-3
size: .
D: TRBD2
V: TRBV9
CDR3: CASSGTSGGAGDTQYF
DNA: TGTGCCAGCAGTGGGACTAGCGGGGGGGCCGGAGATACGCAGTATTTT

J: TRBJ1-1
size: .
D: .
V: TRBV6-1
CDR3: CASSRLNTEAFF
DNA: TGTGCCAGCAGTCGCCTAAACACTGAAGCTTTCTTT

J: TRBJ2-5
size: .
D: .
V: TRBV28
CDR3: CASSSRDTGETQYF
DNA: TGTGCCAGCAGTTCCCGGGACACTGGGGAGACCCAGTACTTC

J: TRBJ2-5
size: .
D: TRBD1
V: TRBV5-6
CDR3: CASSLWWGRGSETQYF
DNA: TGTGCCAGCAGCTTGTGGTGGGGCAGGGGGTCAGAGACCCAGTACTTC

J: TRBJ2-4
size: .
D: TRBD2
V: TRBV27
CDR3: CASSPRLAGRTYF
DNA: TGTGCCAGCAGTCCAAGACTAGCGGGGAGGACGTACTTC